This T cell receptor beta chain appears in the sequencing data of a study of blood T cell repertoires in COVID-19. Participant-reported clinical history was the basis for cohort assignment. The table came from immunoSEQ multiplex PCR; TCRdb's copy has only in-frame clones and leaves some out. The table shows around 250,000 clones, with 84% occurring only once. The sample taken for sequencing was PBMCs or T cells enriched from blood (not recorded which). The source is a man aged 45-65 years who had recovered from COVID-19.

The CDR3 bases are TGTGCCAGTAGCCCAGGGACAGGTGTGAACACTGAAGCTTTCTTT. Translation gives CASSPGTGVNTEAFF. This chain connects TRBV19 to TRBJ1-1; 8 bases agree with TRBD1. V shed 6 bases and J 0 bases; nucleotides not matched to a gene: 6. The CDR3 is made up of 15 amino acids. Germline CDR1 reads LNHDA; CDR2 reads SQIVND (reference sequence).